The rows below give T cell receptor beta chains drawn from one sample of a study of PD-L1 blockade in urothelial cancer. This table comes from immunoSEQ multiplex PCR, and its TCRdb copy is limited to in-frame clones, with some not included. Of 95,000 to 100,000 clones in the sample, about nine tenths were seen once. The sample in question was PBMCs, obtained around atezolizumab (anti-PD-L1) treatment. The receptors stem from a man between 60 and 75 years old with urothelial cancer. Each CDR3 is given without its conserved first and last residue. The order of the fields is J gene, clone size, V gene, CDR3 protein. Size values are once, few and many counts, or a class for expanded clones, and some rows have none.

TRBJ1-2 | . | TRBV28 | ASSPDSLYGYT
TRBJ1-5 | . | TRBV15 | ATSRALQGPNQPQH
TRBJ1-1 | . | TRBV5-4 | ASSPIGGLGTEAF
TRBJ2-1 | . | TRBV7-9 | ASTYRAGANNEQF
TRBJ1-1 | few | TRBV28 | ASSSSGYTGGGEAF
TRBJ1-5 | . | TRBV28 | ASTPRGQPQH
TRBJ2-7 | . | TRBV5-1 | ASALLGGVYEQY
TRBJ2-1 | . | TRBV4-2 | ASSLTARGLAGPSSYNEQF
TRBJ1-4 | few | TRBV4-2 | ASSSGQPGAELF
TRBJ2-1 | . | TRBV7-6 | ASSLVAGGEYNEQF
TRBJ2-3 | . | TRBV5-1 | ASSLAGTDTQY
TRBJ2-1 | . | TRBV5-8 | ASSIFQGAVNEQF
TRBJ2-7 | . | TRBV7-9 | ASSKPGTGANYEQY
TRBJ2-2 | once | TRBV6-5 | ASSNGGFTGELF
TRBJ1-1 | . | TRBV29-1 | SVEEVGAF
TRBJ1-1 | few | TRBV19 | ASSSRETLNTEAF
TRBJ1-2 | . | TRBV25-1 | ASRGTGNGYT
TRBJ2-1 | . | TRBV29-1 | SVGALAGVPHEQF
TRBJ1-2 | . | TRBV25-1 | ASSSGTALKGYT
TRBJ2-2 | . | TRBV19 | ASSIAGNTGELF
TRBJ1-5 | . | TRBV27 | ASSLLGGAGQPQH
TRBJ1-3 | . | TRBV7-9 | ASSLTVGGSGNTIY
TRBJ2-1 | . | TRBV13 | ASSFTPGQGSNEQF
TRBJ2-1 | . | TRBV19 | ASSRRGVYNEQF
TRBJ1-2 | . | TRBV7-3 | ASSLTGGQPHGYT
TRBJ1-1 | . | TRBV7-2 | ASSLQGDTEAF
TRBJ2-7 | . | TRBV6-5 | ASSSRIMSVQY
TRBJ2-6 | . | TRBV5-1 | ASSSQGGVAGANVLT
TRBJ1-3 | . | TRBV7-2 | ASSRPSGVRNTIY
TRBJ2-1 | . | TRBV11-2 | ASSSQGTSGNEQF
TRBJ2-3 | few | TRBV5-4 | ASSSWGTGVNTQY
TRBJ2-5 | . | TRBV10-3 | AISDGQGAGETQY
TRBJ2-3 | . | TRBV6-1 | ASIRDTLDTQY
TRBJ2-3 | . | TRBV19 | ASKNHLVQNRGLADTQY
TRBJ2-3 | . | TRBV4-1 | ASSLQFGLGSTDTQY
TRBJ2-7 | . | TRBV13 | ASSSPGQGAHEQY
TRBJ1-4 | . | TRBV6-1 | ACRPGSTTNEKLF
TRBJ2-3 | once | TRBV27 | ASSLSPPPQY
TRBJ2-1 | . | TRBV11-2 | ASSKEGPEQF
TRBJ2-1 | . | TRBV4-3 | ASSQEDNFYNEQF
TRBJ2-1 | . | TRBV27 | ASHTGTMIVHEQF
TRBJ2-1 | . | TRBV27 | ASSLATSGTYNEQF
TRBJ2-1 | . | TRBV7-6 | ASSPSSYNEQF
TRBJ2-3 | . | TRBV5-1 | ASRDRELDTQY
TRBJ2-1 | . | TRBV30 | AWSVLAGLDEQF